What follows is one T cell receptor beta chain and its context. The target antigen is unknown. TCRdb keeps only in-frame clones here, not all; method: immunoSEQ multiplex PCR. The sample yields fewer than 65,000 clones, 86% seen once. The J segment lost 8 bases and the V segment lost 4 bases, leaving 4 bases of the junction unmatched. Germline V gene lookup returns CDR1 MNHEY and CDR2 SVGAGI. This CDR3 region has 12 residues. These data are taken from a study of OX40 agonist ivuxolimab in advanced cancers. Study details: Previous treatment with anti-PD-1, anti-PD-L1 or anti-CTLA-4 therapy was allowed; approximately 40% had received some. Three patients had partial responses: one hepatocellular carcinoma, two cutaneous melanoma.

Points from the study as a whole: At 0.1 to 3.0 mg/kg and by week 6, CD4+ and CD8+ T cells in the blood had expanded clonally. Average numbers of expanded clones were greater in CD8+ T cells than in CD4+.

The starting material was CD4+ or CD8+ T cells sorted from blood, obtained in a trial of the OX40 agonist ivuxolimab. The chain uses TRBV6-5 and TRBJ1-1; 7 bases are a match to TRBD1. This clonotype was obtained from an adult with an advanced solid tumor such as melanoma, head and neck, liver or kidney cancer. DNA for the CDR3: TGTGCCAGCAGTTTCAGGGGGGACGAAGCTTTCTTT. It codes for CASSFRGDEAFF.